A single sample is the source of the 27 T cell receptor beta chains below, sequenced in a study of monozygotic twins with inflammatory bowel disease. From its re-call of the 5' RACE reads, TCRdb lists each CDR3 protein once, without DNA. Its table records about 380,000 distinct CDR3 sequences. The sequencing input was blood. The receptors were gathered from a human donor with ulcerative colitis or Crohn's disease, or a healthy co-twin of an affected twin (not recorded which).

The gene calls are TRBV20-1 and TRBJ2-1; lacking DNA, the TRBD1 call made by TCRdb goes unchecked. The CDR3 has 14 amino acids. From germline, CDR1 is DFQATT and CDR2 SNEGSKA (reference sequence). The CDR3 region is CSANPGTGHNEQFF.

V gene TRBV5-1 combines with J gene TRBJ1-1. This CDR3 contains 13 residues. Germline V CDR1 and CDR2: SGHRS, YFSETQ. The CDR3 sequence is CASSTGRLDEAFF.

J is TRBJ2-7 and V is TRBV6-2 or TRBV6-3; TCRdb indicates TRBD1, and absent DNA this call remains unverified. CDR3 length equals 14 residues. Germline V gene sequence: CDR1 MNHEY, CDR2 SVGEGT. CDR3 sequence reads: CASRTGDRVYEQYF.

The V gene is TRBV27, the J gene TRBJ2-3; TCRdb's D call, TRBD1, is unchecked because there is no DNA. In germline, CDR1 is MNHEY, CDR2 SMNVEV (reference sequence). This CDR3 region has 16 residues. The CDR3 reads CASSSPWAGLTDTQYF.

J is TRBJ2-5 and V is TRBV19; without DNA, the TCRdb call of TRBD1 cannot be checked. This CDR3 is built from 17 residues. Germline V gene data show CDR1 as LNHDA and CDR2 as SQIVND (reference sequence). The CDR3 loop reads CASSPLRDRGLWETQYF.

The chain is built from TRBV12-3 or TRBV12-4 and TRBJ2-3; lacking DNA, the TRBD2 call made by TCRdb goes unchecked. This CDR3 is built from 15 residues. The CDR3 is CASSRDYPSTDTQYF.

The chain uses TRBV4-3 and TRBJ2-3; with no DNA, the TCRdb D assignment of TRBD2 cannot be verified. This CDR3 has 16 amino acids. Germline V lookup: CDR1 LGHNA, CDR2 YSLEER. The CDR3 here is CASSQLANSVGDTQYF.

The chain combines TRBV7-8 with TRBJ2-2; TCRdb's D gene call, TRBD1, goes unchecked for lack of DNA. The CDR3 is 14 residues long. Germline V gene lookup returns CDR1 SGHVS and CDR2 FQNEAQ. The CDR3 sequence: CASSIAGGPGELFF.

The chain is built from TRBV7-3 and TRBJ2-2; checking the TCRdb D call of TRBD2 is not possible without DNA. Germline V gene data show CDR1 as SGHTA and CDR2 as FQGTGA. The CDR3 runs 15 residues. CDR3 protein: CASSLTGLAHGELFF.

The rearrangement uses TRBV7-3 and TRBJ1-2. The germline V gene encodes CDR1 SGHTA and CDR2 FQGTGA. The CDR3 is 16 amino acids. The CDR3 here is CASSLTRTSFSSGYTF.

The chain joins TRBV6-5 to TRBJ1-5; TCRdb designates TRBD1, a call that cannot be tested without DNA. Germline V lookup: CDR1 MNHEY, CDR2 SVGAGI. CDR3 length equals 13 residues. The chain's CDR3 is CASSSQRGQPQHF.

The V gene is TRBV6-2 or TRBV6-3, the J gene TRBJ2-2. Germline CDR1 MNHEY, CDR2 SVGEGT. This CDR3 spans 14 amino acids. The chain's CDR3 is CASSYSVNTGELFF.

The J gene is TRBJ2-7, the V gene TRBV18; the D call from TCRdb, TRBD1, cannot be confirmed without DNA. Germline values: CDR1 KGHSH, CDR2 LQKENI. CDR3 length: 16 residues. CDR3 region: CASSPKQGGLSDEQYF.

V is TRBV11-3 and J is TRBJ1-5; TCRdb selects TRBD1, and the lack of DNA leaves this call unchecked. Germline CDR1 and CDR2: SGHNT and YENEEA. The CDR3 consists of 15 residues. The CDR3 is CASSSIPGARDPQHF.

The V call is TRBV19, the J call TRBJ2-3; no DNA is available, so the TRBD1 call from TCRdb remains unchecked. Germline assignment: CDR1 LNHDA and CDR2 SQIVND (reference sequence). The CDR3 sequence is 15 residues long. CDR3 loop: CASRDRGVGTDTQYF. The entire variable domain, with the rest obtained from reference TRBV19 and TRBJ2-3, is as follows: DGGITQSPKYLFRKEGQNVTLSCEQNLNHDAMYWYRQDPGQGLRLIYYSQIVNDFQKGDIAEGYSVSREKKESFPLTVTSAQKNPTAFYLCASRDRGVGTDTQYFGPGTRLTVL.

This chain uses TRBV19 with TRBJ1-2. This CDR3 contains 14 residues. Germline V gene lookup returns CDR1 LNHDA and CDR2 SQIVND (reference sequence). The CDR3 loop is CASRIGVGVDGYTF.

The CDR3 spells CATRGFLAANEKLFF. The chain links TRBV15 to TRBJ1-4; TCRdb returns TRBD1, unconfirmable since there is no DNA. Germline V CDR1 and CDR2: LNHNV, YYDKDF (reference sequence). CDR3 length: 15 residues.

The chain recombines TRBV10-3 with TRBJ2-3. This CDR3 has 14 residues. Germline assignment: CDR1 ENHRY and CDR2 SYGVKD. CDR3 sequence reads: CAISDLAAADTQYF.

The CDR3 loop reads CASSLSDRRLTGELFF. This sequence joins TRBV28 and TRBJ2-2; no DNA is available, so the TRBD1 call from TCRdb remains unchecked. Germline V gives CDR1 MDHEN, CDR2 SYDVKM. The CDR3 extends over 16 amino acids.

The chain is built from TRBV29-1 and TRBJ1-1. Germline-derived CDR1 and CDR2 are SQVTM and ANQGSEA. The CDR3 sequence is 14 residues long. CDR3 in amino acids: CSVDGGGSLTEAFF.

The chain has TRBV7-2 and TRBJ1-2; the TCRdb call, TRBD1, lacks DNA for checking. The germline V gene has CDR1 SGHTA and CDR2 FQGNSA. The CDR3 runs to 16 residues. CDR3 amino acids: CASSLEVGRGNYGYTF.

J is TRBJ2-4 and V is TRBV5-5; checking the TCRdb D call of TRBD1 is not possible without DNA. The CDR3 contains 14 residues. Per germline, CDR1 SGHKS and CDR2 YYEKEE (reference sequence). Here the CDR3 reads CASSLQQGENIQYF. The entire variable domain, with the rest obtained from reference TRBV5-5 and TRBJ2-4, is as follows: DAGVTQSPTHLIKTRGQQVTLRCSPISGHKSVSWYQQVLGQGPQFIFQYYEKEERGRGNFPDRFSARQFPNYSSELNVNALLLGDSALYLCASSLQQGENIQYFGAGTRLSVL.

The chain links TRBV6-2 or TRBV6-3 to TRBJ1-2. This CDR3 is 15 amino acids long. Germline V gene lookup returns CDR1 MNHEY and CDR2 SVGEGT. CDR3 amino acids: CASILELVEGYGYTF.

The V gene is TRBV11-2, the J gene TRBJ1-6; checking the TCRdb D call of TRBD1 is not possible without DNA. Germline CDR1 is SGHAT and CDR2 is FQNNGV. The CDR3 length is 17 residues. The CDR3 protein is CASSLGGSRMYNSPLHF.

The rearrangement joins TRBV5-1 to TRBJ2-7. Germline V gives CDR1 SGHRS, CDR2 YFSETQ. This CDR3 has 14 residues. CDR3 protein: CASSSESRLYEQYF.

The chain couples TRBV7-9 to TRBJ2-2; TCRdb's assignment of TRBD2 cannot be checked, as there is no DNA. CDR1 and CDR2 (germline): SEHNR, FQNEAQ (reference sequence). This CDR3 is 16 amino acids long. The CDR3 loop reads CASSVGSGANTGELFF. The full variable domain, completed using reference TRBV7-9 and TRBJ2-2, is DTGVSQNPRHKITKRGQNVTFRCDPISEHNRLYWYRQTLGQGPEFLTYFQNEAQLEKSRLLSDRFSAERPKGSFSTLEIQRTEQGDSAMYLCASSVGSGANTGELFFGEGSRLTVL.

This sequence joins TRBV5-1 and TRBJ2-1. This CDR3 comprises 14 residues. Germline-derived CDR1 and CDR2 are SGHRS and YFSETQ. The CDR3: CASSLERYYNEQFF.